Below are 6 T cell receptor beta chains sequenced from a single sample in a study of neurological immune-mediated disorders. Using its own MiXCR run on the 5' RACE reads, TCRdb lists one record per CDR3 protein. The sample carries 71,000 or so distinct CDR3 sequences, roughly an eighth recorded once. Time point denoted: longitudinal time-point 1 (baseline). Sequencing used PBMCs. These receptors were collected from a female donor with HTLV-1-associated myelopathy (HAM/TSP).

This clonotype was seen many times. The rearrangement uses TRBV10-3 and TRBJ1-3; D unclear. Trimming shortened V by 7 bases and J by 0 bases, and 13 bases separated the two germline ends. The CDR3 loop spans 15 amino acids. Germline lookup yields CDR1 ENHRY and CDR2 SYGVKD. CDR3 DNA: TGTGCCATCAAACGTCTTAGCCCCTCTGGAAACACCATATATTTT. The encoded protein is CAIKRLSPSGNTIYF.

The rearrangement joins TRBV21-1 to TRBJ2-5. TRBV21-1 is an annotated pseudogene. This CDR3 is 14 amino acids long. The CDR3 DNA reads TGTGCCAGCAGCGATAGTGGGTGTGGAGAGACCCAGTACTTC. It is translated as CASSDSGCGETQYF.

This chain joins TRBV28 and TRBJ2-1, with TRBD2 as a possible D gene (6 bases). The J call is in doubt because the DNA end fits TRBJ2-7 better. This CDR3 region has 13 residues. Germline CDR1 and CDR2: MDHEN and SYDVKM. CDR3 nucleotide sequence: TGTGCCAGCAGTTTAGCTAGCGTCGATGAGCAGTACTTC. As protein: CASSLASVDEQYF.

This clonotype has a count of ten or more. CDR3 in amino acids: CASSLGQGANEQFF. The CDR3 DNA is TGCGCCAGCAGCTTGGGACAGGGGGCGAATGAGCAGTTCTTC. This chain connects TRBV5-1 to TRBJ2-1; TRBD1 agrees at 10 bases. V shed 0 bases and J 7 bases; nucleotides not matched to a gene: 1. Per germline, CDR1 SGHRS and CDR2 YFSETQ. CDR3 length: 14 amino acids.

With regard to this clonotype: At one boundary the junction diverges from the germline segment, which might be a read error. The genes are TRBV28 and TRBJ1-6; TRBD1 is a possible D gene (5 bases). The CDR3 sequence is 14 residues long. Germline CDR1 reads MDHEN; CDR2 reads SYDVKM. The CDR3 here is CASGNRSVNSPLRF. CDR3 DNA sequence: TGTGCCAGTGGAAACAGGTCGGTAAATTCACCCCTCCGCTTT.

This clonotype was observed once. Relative to the germline gene, one junction end is altered; a read error may explain this. The J gene is TRBJ2-3, the V gene TRBV7-8; the match to TRBD1 covers 7 bases. The CDR3 has 16 amino acids. CDR1 SGHVS and CDR2 FQNEAQ come from the germline V gene. The CDR3 nucleotides read TGTGACAGCATCGGCATATTTGACAGGGGCACAGATACGCAGTATTTT. This encodes CDSIGIFDRGTDTQYF. Combining the CDR3 with reference TRBV7-8 and TRBJ2-3 gives the whole variable domain GAGVSQSPRYKVAKRGQDVALRCDPISGHVSLFWYQQALGQGPEFLTYFQNEAQLDKSGLPSDRFFAERPEGSVSTLKIQRTQQEDSAVYLCDSIGIFDRGTDTQYFGPGTRLTVL.